A single sample is the source of the 20 T cell receptor beta chains below, sequenced in a study of T cell responses to AZD1222 COVID-19 vaccine. Profiling relied on immunoSEQ multiplex PCR, and the TCRdb table lists in-frame clones only, not all of them. The repertoire has fewer than 200,000 clones, about 90% of them found once; the top ten carry roughly 4.5%. This material consisted of peripheral blood, taken on day 0 of MenACWY control vaccination. All receptors derive from an adult in good health.

This clone was recorded once. The chain links TRBV19 to TRBJ1-2, with D possibly being TRBD1 (6 bases). Trimming removed 7 bases at V and 2 bases at J, with 14 bases between. Germline lookup yields CDR1 LNHDA and CDR2 SQIVND (reference sequence). The CDR3 spans 14 residues. The CDR3 sequence: CASTLGGFNYGYTF. DNA of the CDR3: TGTGCCAGTACCCTAGGGGGATTCAACTATGGCTACACCTTC.

The chain links TRBV29-1 to TRBJ1-1; 8 bases match TRBD1. The trim removed 7 bases at V and 4 bases at J, leaving 8 bases unmatched. The CDR3 totals 13 residues. Germline V gene data show CDR1 as SQVTM and CDR2 as ANQGSEA. The CDR3 bases are TGCAGCGCAAACAGGGGGGCTAGCACTGAAGCTTTCTTT. As protein: CSANRGASTEAFF.

The chain has TRBV25-1 and TRBJ1-4; D perhaps matches TRBD1 (5 bases). The CDR3 totals 14 residues. Germline V gives CDR1 MGHDK, CDR2 SYGVNS. The V and J ends lost 1 base and 8 bases respectively, with 11 bases between them. CDR3 in DNA: TGTGCCAGCAGTGAATTCCGGGGCCGAGAAAAACTGTTTTTT. Translating it yields CASSEFRGREKLFF.

The J gene is TRBJ2-1, the V gene TRBV7-3; the match to TRBD1 covers 11 bases. Trimming took 6 bases from V and 0 from J; bases not matched to a gene: 7. This CDR3 comprises 17 residues. Per germline, CDR1 SGHTA and CDR2 FQGTGA. The DNA for the CDR3 is TGTGCCAGCAGGCCTGGGACAGGGGGACGCTCCTACAATGAGCAGTTCTTC. It codes for CASRPGTGGRSYNEQFF.

The J gene is TRBJ1-2, the V gene TRBV25-1; the D gene is possibly TRBD1 (6 bases). V was pared by 1 base and J by 5 bases, with 11 bases between. This CDR3 has 14 residues. The germline V gene has CDR1 MGHDK and CDR2 SYGVNS. The DNA of the CDR3 is TGTGCCAGCAGTGAATGGGGGCAGGGATATGGCTACACCTTC. Residues: CASSEWGQGYGYTF.

CDR3 residues: CASRSLLADYGYTF. The CDR3 DNA reads TGTGCCAGCAGGTCGCTCCTGGCGGACTATGGCTACACCTTC. V and J are TRBV28 and TRBJ1-2, with D unresolved. V was trimmed by 6 bases and J by 3 bases, leaving 14 bases between them. Germline V CDR1 and CDR2: MDHEN, SYDVKM. This CDR3 region has 14 residues.

The genes are TRBV5-4 and TRBJ1-4; a possible D gene is TRBD1 (5 bases). V lost 6 bases, J lost 5 bases, and 17 bases lay in between. CDR1 and CDR2 (germline): SGHNT, YYREEE (reference sequence). CDR3 length: 15 residues. The CDR3 region has the DNA TGTGCCAGCACCTCAGGGTTAGGGGAGAATGAAAAACTGTTTTTT. It specifies CASTSGLGENEKLFF.

J is TRBJ2-3 and V is TRBV7-9; 7 nucleotides align to TRBD2. CDR1 is SEHNR, CDR2 FQNEAQ, per germline (reference sequence). The CDR3 totals 13 residues. The junction had 4 bases not matched to a gene; V was cut back by 10 bases and J by 0 bases. In DNA, the CDR3 is TGTGCCACGGGGCGGGAGAGCACAGATACGCAGTATTTT. Amino acid sequence: CATGRESTDTQYF.

This clone was detected once. The chain is built from TRBV29-1 and TRBJ1-2; 9 bases fit TRBD1. Trimming at V came to 6 bases and at J to 4 bases, leaving 6 bases not matched to a gene. Germline values: CDR1 SQVTM, CDR2 ANQGSEA. CDR3 size: 13 residues. The DNA of the CDR3 is TGCAGCGTGGAACAGGGGGCCTCCTATGGCTACACCTTC. It specifies CSVEQGASYGYTF.

The chain joins TRBV7-6 to TRBJ2-1, with 9 positions matching TRBD2. The CDR3 contains 17 residues. V was clipped by 4 bases and J by 9 bases; unmatched bases: 16. Germline V gene sequence: CDR1 SGHVS, CDR2 FNYEAQ. This CDR3 is CASSSGLAGAGETEQFF. The CDR3 DNA sequence: TGTGCCAGCAGCTCGGGACTAGCCGGCGCGGGAGAGACTGAGCAGTTCTTC.

The chain combines TRBV30 with TRBJ1-1, with a weak D call TRBD1 (5 bases). The CDR3 has 15 amino acids. Germline loops: CDR1 GTSNPN, CDR2 SVGIG (reference sequence). Trimming took 0 bases from V and 2 from J, leaving 13 bases between them. This chain's CDR3 is CAWSVGRQRNTEAFF. The CDR3 coding sequence is TGTGCCTGGAGTGTAGGGAGACAGCGAAACACTGAAGCTTTCTTT.

The sample holds a few counts of this clone. The V and J genes are TRBV7-2 and TRBJ1-4, with D unclear. The CDR3 extends over 13 amino acids. V shed 4 bases and J shed 8 bases, with 11 bases lying between them. Looked up from germline, CDR1 is SGHTA and CDR2 is FQGNSA. The CDR3 is CASSWAGWEKLFF. Here the CDR3 DNA reads TGTGCCAGCAGCTGGGCAGGTTGGGAAAAACTGTTTTTT.

This clone has only a few counts. This chain joins TRBV7-9 and TRBJ2-1; D unclear. CDR1 and CDR2 from the germline V gene are SEHNR and FQNEAQ (reference sequence). Trimming left V 3 bases short and J 9 bases short, with 6 bases between. The CDR3 is made up of 11 amino acids. For the CDR3, the DNA is TGTGCCAGCAGCTTTGGGGTTGAGCAGTTCTTC. This translates into CASSFGVEQFF. Variable domain in full (rest from reference TRBV7-9 and TRBJ2-1): DTGVSQNPRHKITKRGQNVTFRCDPISEHNRLYWYRQTLGQGPEFLTYFQNEAQLEKSRLLSDRFSAERPKGSFSTLEIQRTEQGDSAMYLCASSFGVEQFFGPGTRLTVL.

The chain has TRBV13 and TRBJ1-1; possible D gene TRBD1, 5 bases. The ends were cut back, 5 bases at V and 8 bases at J, with 12 bases in the middle. Germline V gene lookup returns CDR1 PRHDT and CDR2 FYEKMQ (reference sequence). The CDR3 covers 12 residues. In DNA form, the CDR3 reads TGTGCCAGCAGCATTCAGGGTTCCGAAGCTTTCTTT. Translating gives CASSIQGSEAFF. The variable domain in full, with the rest retrieved from reference TRBV13 and TRBJ1-1, is AAGVIQSPRHLIKEKRETATLKCYPIPRHDTVYWYQQGPGQDPQFLISFYEKMQSDKGSIPDRFSAQQFSDYHSELNMSSLELGDSALYFCASSIQGSEAFFGQGTRLTVV.

This clone was found a few times. The chain employs TRBV13 and TRBJ2-7; D gene ambiguous. The germline CDR1 and CDR2 sequences are PRHDT and FYEKMQ (reference sequence). V was cut by 5 bases and J by 2 bases, with 13 bases left in between. The CDR3 is 14 residues long. The CDR3 loop reads CASSRLGNPYEQYF. For the CDR3, the DNA is TGTGCCAGCAGCCGCCTTGGGAACCCCTACGAGCAGTACTTC. Based on the CDR3 plus reference TRBV13 and TRBJ2-7, the full variable domain is AAGVIQSPRHLIKEKRETATLKCYPIPRHDTVYWYQQGPGQDPQFLISFYEKMQSDKGSIPDRFSAQQFSDYHSELNMSSLELGDSALYFCASSRLGNPYEQYFGPGTRLTVT.

The chain links TRBV10-3 to TRBJ1-1, with D possibly matching TRBD1 (5 bases). This CDR3 is 15 amino acids long. Germline V CDR1 and CDR2: ENHRY, SYGVKD. Trimming pared 6 bases from V and 0 bases from J, leaving 14 bases between. CDR3 residues: CAISAGQGMNTEAFF. CDR3 coding DNA: TGTGCCATCAGCGCGGGGCAGGGTATGAACACTGAAGCTTTCTTT.

The chain links TRBV3-1 (or the pseudogene TRBV3-2) to TRBJ2-3; possible D gene TRBD2, 6 bases. CDR3 length: 12 amino acids. V lost 4 bases and J 11 bases, leaving 13 bases between the germline ends. Germline CDR1 reads LGHDT; CDR2 reads YNNKEL (reference sequence). The CDR3, as DNA: TGTGCCAGCAGCCTCCGGGACTTTGGGCAGTATTTT. Its protein product is CASSLRDFGQYF.

The chain carries TRBV6-2 or TRBV6-3 and TRBJ1-1; D is possibly TRBD1 (5 bases). Trimming took 0 bases from V and 4 from J, leaving 15 bases between them. This CDR3 is built from 16 residues. Germline V gene data show CDR1 as MNHEY and CDR2 as SVGEGT. CDR3 bases: TGTGCCAGCAGTTACTCGAGATCCGGGGGGGGCACTGAAGCTTTCTTT. It translates to CASSYSRSGGGTEAFF.

As for this clone: Additional DNA sequences in this sample encode the identical CDR3. The chain has TRBV5-8 and TRBJ1-2, with no clear D. The CDR3 sequence is 11 residues long. Trimming took off 2 bases at V and 4 bases at J, with 3 bases between the two ends. The V gene's germline CDR1 is SGHTS and CDR2 YDEGEE. The CDR3 sequence: CASSLSYGYTF. The CDR3 DNA reads as TGTGCCAGCAGCTTATCCTATGGCTACACCTTC.

The rearrangement uses TRBV7-9 and TRBJ1-5; D may be TRBD1 (6 bases). The V end was cut by 4 bases, the J end by 4 bases, with 17 bases between. CDR3 length: 16 amino acids. CDR1 is SEHNR and CDR2 is FQNEAQ in the germline V gene (reference sequence). The CDR3 nucleotides read TGTGCCAGCAGCTCGGAAACAGGGTGGCCTAATCAGCCCCAGCATTTT. This encodes CASSSETGWPNQPQHF.